Below, 23 T cell receptor beta chains from the same sample are listed, as sequenced in a study of blood T cell repertoires in COVID-19. Here immunoSEQ multiplex PCR was the method, and the copy in TCRdb shows in-frame clones only, minus some. This table has over 300,000 clones, approximately 85% appearing once. Sequenced: PBMCs or T cells enriched from blood (not recorded which). These receptors all come from a young man who had recovered from COVID-19.

This clone was recorded once. The chain uses TRBV7-8 and TRBJ2-1; 8 nucleotides match TRBD2. The germline V gene has CDR1 SGHVS and CDR2 FQNEAQ. CDR3 length equals 13 residues. With V trimmed by 8 bases and J by 9 bases, 9 bases remained unmatched. The CDR3 nucleotides read TGTGCCAGCCGAACGACTAGCGCGGCTGAGCAGTTCTTC. It is translated as CASRTTSAAEQFF.

This clone was observed once. The chain uses TRBV3-1 (or the pseudogene TRBV3-2) and TRBJ2-1, with TRBD2 matching 7 bases. The germline V gene encodes CDR1 LGHDT and CDR2 YNNKEL (reference sequence). Trimming removed 4 bases from V and 8 bases from J; junction bases left unmatched: 14. This CDR3 spans 16 amino acids. CDR3 nucleotide sequence: TGTGCCAGCAGCCGTACTAGCGCCACTATCGTCCATGAGCAGTTCTTC. It codes for CASSRTSATIVHEQFF.

The genes are TRBV6-5 and TRBJ2-2; 12 nucleotides agree with TRBD2. The CDR3 sequence is 15 residues long. Losses at the gene ends were 9 bases for V and 4 bases for J; bases not matched to a gene: 6. The germline CDR1 and CDR2 sequences are MNHEY and SVGAGI. DNA for the CDR3: TGTGCCAGTTCAACTAGCGGGGGGACCACCGGGGAGCTGTTTTTT. Amino acid sequence: CASSTSGGTTGELFF.

The CDR3 bases are TGTGCCAGTAGTACCCAGGGACAGGAAGCTTTCTTT. This codes for CASSTQGQEAFF. V and J are TRBV19 and TRBJ1-1, with 7 positions matching TRBD1. Trimming at V came to 4 bases and at J to 8 bases, leaving 4 bases not matched to a gene. CDR3 length: 12 residues. CDR1 is LNHDA, CDR2 SQIVND, per germline (reference sequence). The variable domain in full, completed from reference TRBV19 and TRBJ1-1, reads DGGITQSPKYLFRKEGQNVTLSCEQNLNHDAMYWYRQDPGQGLRLIYYSQIVNDFQKGDIAEGYSVSREKKESFPLTVTSAQKNPTAFYLCASSTQGQEAFFGQGTRLTVV.

The chain couples TRBV18 to TRBJ1-3, with D uncertain. V was pared by 2 bases and J by 0 bases, with 5 bases between. Per germline, CDR1 KGHSH and CDR2 LQKENI. The CDR3 has 14 residues. The CDR3 nucleotides read TGTGCCAGCTCACCAAACAGCTCTGGAAACACCATATATTTT. The encoded protein is CASSPNSSGNTIYF. Full variable domain (remainder filled in from reference TRBV18 and TRBJ1-3): NAGVMQNPRHLVRRRGQEARLRCSPMKGHSHVYWYRQLPEEGLKFMVYLQKENIIDESGMPKERFSAEFPKEGPSILRIQQVVRGDSAAYFCASSPNSSGNTIYFGEGSWLTVV.

The rearrangement uses TRBV5-1 and TRBJ1-3, with D perhaps TRBD1 (6 bases). The CDR3 totals 17 residues. Germline-derived CDR1 and CDR2 are SGHRS and YFSETQ. Trimming removed 4 bases at V and 4 bases at J, with 21 bases between. CDR3 in amino acids: CASSRERTGQGGNTIYF. CDR3 coding DNA: TGCGCCAGCAGCCGGGAACGTACAGGGCAGGGCGGAAACACCATATATTTT.

The chain employs TRBV7-9 and TRBJ2-6; D may be TRBD1 (6 bases). The V end was cut by 1 base, the J end by 4 bases, with 14 bases between. Looked up from germline, CDR1 is SEHNR and CDR2 is FQNEAQ (reference sequence). The CDR3 length is 17 residues. CDR3 residues: CASSLGATGPGANVLTF. In nucleotides, the CDR3 is TGTGCCAGCAGCTTAGGGGCAACAGGGCCCGGGGCCAACGTCCTGACTTTC. Drawing the rest from reference TRBV7-9 and TRBJ2-6, the complete variable domain is DTGVSQNPRHKITKRGQNVTFRCDPISEHNRLYWYRQTLGQGPEFLTYFQNEAQLEKSRLLSDRFSAERPKGSFSTLEIQRTEQGDSAMYLCASSLGATGPGANVLTFGAGSRLTVL.

The gene calls are TRBV6-5 and TRBJ2-7, with TRBD2 matching over 8 bases. The CDR3 length is 15 residues. V was pared by 6 bases and J by 0 bases, with 7 bases of the junction left unmatched. CDR1 MNHEY and CDR2 SVGAGI come from the germline V gene. The CDR3: CASSLGLANSYEQYF. As DNA, the CDR3 is TGTGCCAGCAGCCTCGGACTAGCCAACTCCTACGAGCAGTACTTC.

The chain links TRBV11-2 to TRBJ2-4; D is ambiguous. V was shortened by 5 bases and J by 6 bases, with 11 bases between the two germline ends. This CDR3 comprises 13 residues. Germline loops: CDR1 SGHAT, CDR2 FQNNGV. CDR3: CASSPLAVNIQYF. CDR3 coding DNA: TGTGCCAGCAGCCCACTCGCCGTAAACATTCAGTACTTC.

The chain is built from TRBV7-8 and TRBJ2-3, with 7 bases matching TRBD2. The CDR3 loop spans 14 amino acids. Germline CDR1 and CDR2: SGHVS and FQNEAQ. The junction had 7 bases not matched to a gene; V was cut back by 6 bases and J by 4 bases. This CDR3 reads CASSSQRGPDTQYF. CDR3 DNA sequence: TGTGCCAGCAGTTCACAGCGGGGCCCAGATACGCAGTATTTT.

The V call is TRBV7-9, the J call TRBJ1-1; TRBD1 matches 7 bases. The V and J ends lost 3 bases and 2 bases, in that order; junction bases with no gene match: 12. This CDR3 is 17 amino acids long. CDR1 and CDR2 (germline): SEHNR, FQNEAQ (reference sequence). The CDR3 spells CASSFLARGRTNTEAFF. DNA of the CDR3: TGTGCCAGCAGCTTCCTGGCAAGGGGGCGGACAAACACTGAAGCTTTCTTT.

The count of this clone is one. J is TRBJ1-2 and V is TRBV3-1 (or the pseudogene TRBV3-2), with D hard to call. The CDR3 is made up of 12 amino acids. The V gene's germline CDR1 is LGHDT and CDR2 YNNKEL (reference sequence). With 1 base removed from V and 9 bases from J, the gap between germline ends came to 9 bases. The CDR3 reads CASSQVGESYTF. The CDR3 DNA follows: TGTGCCAGCAGCCAAGTTGGAGAGAGCTACACCTTC.

This rearrangement joins TRBV4-2 to TRBJ2-7; 10 bases line up with TRBD2. The ends lost 0 bases at V and 3 bases at J; junction bases unmatched: 5. This CDR3 has 16 residues. Germline CDR1 LGHNA, CDR2 YNFKEQ. CDR3 in amino acids: CASSQEHTSGNYEQYF. CDR3 DNA sequence: TGTGCCAGCAGCCAAGAGCACACTAGCGGGAACTACGAGCAGTACTTC.

The V gene is TRBV29-1, the J gene TRBJ1-1, with a tentative D call TRBD1 (5 bases). The V gene lost 7 bases and the J gene lost 1 base, with 16 bases spanning the gap. The CDR3 is 14 residues long. Per the germline V gene, CDR1 is SQVTM and CDR2 is ANQGSEA. The CDR3 here is CSAHSQGENTEAFF. For the CDR3, the DNA is TGCAGCGCCCACTCTCAGGGCGAGAACACTGAAGCTTTCTTT.

The chain carries TRBV11-3 and TRBJ1-1; D remains unclear. CDR1 SGHNT and CDR2 YENEEA come from the germline V gene. Trimming took off 5 bases at V and 1 base at J, with 8 bases between the two ends. CDR3 length equals 13 residues. CDR3 protein: CASSLEPNTEAFF. For the CDR3, the DNA is TGTGCCAGCAGCCTCGAGCCGAACACTGAAGCTTTCTTT.

This chain joins TRBV7-6 and TRBJ2-7; 12 positions match TRBD2. Per germline, CDR1 SGHVS and CDR2 FNYEAQ. V gave up 5 bases and J gave up 6 bases; unmatched junction bases: 14. This CDR3 is built from 17 residues. CDR3: CASSGVGGGLAGLEQYF. The DNA for the CDR3 is TGTGCCAGCAGCGGCGTGGGTGGCGGACTAGCGGGGCTCGAGCAGTACTTC.

V and J are TRBV15 and TRBJ1-6; possible D gene TRBD1, 5 bases. Germline V gene data show CDR1 as LNHNV and CDR2 as YYDKDF (reference sequence). The germline V and J ends were trimmed by 2 bases and 9 bases, with 8 bases remaining between them. CDR3 length equals 13 residues. As DNA, the CDR3 is TGTGCCACCAGCAGACAGGGTACTTCACCCCTCCACTTT. Amino acids: CATSRQGTSPLHF.

The chain has TRBV5-1 and TRBJ2-5; D possibly corresponds to TRBD2 (5 bases). Germline lookup yields CDR1 SGHRS and CDR2 YFSETQ. V was pared by 4 bases and J by 2 bases, with 9 bases between. The CDR3 spans 13 residues. The CDR3 DNA reads TGCGCCAGCAGCCAACCGGGGCAAGAGACCCAGTACTTC. Encoded protein: CASSQPGQETQYF.

V and J are TRBV5-6 and TRBJ1-1, with D possibly matching TRBD1 (6 bases). The CDR3 runs 13 residues. Trimming left V 2 bases short and J 8 bases short, with 13 bases between. The germline gives CDR1 SGHDT, CDR2 YYEEEE. In nucleotides, the CDR3 is TGTGCCAGCAGCTTCCTTCCGGGGGGCGAAGCTTTCTTT. This sequence encodes CASSFLPGGEAFF.

The chain is built from TRBV29-1 and TRBJ1-2; TRBD1 agrees at 7 bases. J lost 7 bases, V lost 8 bases, and 13 bases had no gene match. Germline lookup yields CDR1 SQVTM and CDR2 ANQGSEA. The CDR3 consists of 13 residues. CDR3: CSTKETGWAGYTF. The CDR3 DNA reads TGCAGCACCAAAGAGACAGGGTGGGCTGGCTACACCTTC.

The genes are TRBV5-4 and TRBJ2-5; 11 bases are shared with TRBD2. With 3 bases clipped from V and 3 bases from J, the junction kept 4 bases outside the gene matches. Germline loops: CDR1 SGHNT, CDR2 YYREEE (reference sequence). This CDR3 comprises 15 residues. This CDR3 reads CASSSPGLAEETQYF. CDR3 nucleotide sequence: TGTGCCAGCAGCTCTCCGGGACTAGCGGAAGAGACCCAGTACTTC.

This rearrangement joins TRBV2 to TRBJ2-5; TRBD1 is a possible D gene (5 bases). The CDR3 totals 13 residues. Germline V CDR1 and CDR2: SNHLY, FYNNEI. Trimming stripped 1 base from V and 2 bases from J, with 5 bases between. CDR3 loop: CASSEDRQETQYF. Here the CDR3 DNA reads TGTGCCAGCAGTGAAGACAGGCAAGAGACCCAGTACTTC.

The chain uses TRBV5-3 and TRBJ1-6; D gene ambiguous. TRBV5-3 has ORF status, its function being uncertain. The germline V and J ends were trimmed by 0 bases and 7 bases, with 11 bases remaining between them. The CDR3 consists of 15 residues. CDR3 sequence: CARSLEPGENSPLHF. The CDR3 nucleotides are TGTGCCAGAAGCTTGGAGCCCGGGGAAAATTCACCCCTCCACTTT.